A single TCR beta chain is shown here with its context. J lost 10 bases, V lost 5 bases, and 12 bases had no gene match. CDR3 length: 15 residues. Per the germline V gene, CDR1 is SGHTA and CDR2 is FQGNSA. Enrollees, about 18 to 90 years old, lived in 24 US areas. This sample is part of a study of blood T cell repertoires in COVID-19. Background on the study: From T cells, B-cell-depleted T cells, or PBMCs came the material, which was cDNA or gDNA.

Authors' processing steps: Reference gene primer amplification in the assay estimated nucleated cell counts. TCRdb keeps only in-frame clones here, not all; method: immunoSEQ multiplex PCR. V, J and clone size were drawn from that table, and D and trimming were deduced from the DNA. The sample lists about 250,000 clones; roughly four fifths were seen once. The receptor was derived from a woman aged 40 to 49 who had been exposed to COVID-19. The rearrangement uses TRBV7-2 and TRBJ2-4, with TRBD2 identical over 9 bases. Input material: PBMCs or T cells enriched from blood (not recorded which). The CDR3 nucleotides are TGTGCCAGCAGCCCGACCCGAGCGGGGGGAGGGATTCAGTACTTC. The encoded protein is CASSPTRAGGGIQYF.